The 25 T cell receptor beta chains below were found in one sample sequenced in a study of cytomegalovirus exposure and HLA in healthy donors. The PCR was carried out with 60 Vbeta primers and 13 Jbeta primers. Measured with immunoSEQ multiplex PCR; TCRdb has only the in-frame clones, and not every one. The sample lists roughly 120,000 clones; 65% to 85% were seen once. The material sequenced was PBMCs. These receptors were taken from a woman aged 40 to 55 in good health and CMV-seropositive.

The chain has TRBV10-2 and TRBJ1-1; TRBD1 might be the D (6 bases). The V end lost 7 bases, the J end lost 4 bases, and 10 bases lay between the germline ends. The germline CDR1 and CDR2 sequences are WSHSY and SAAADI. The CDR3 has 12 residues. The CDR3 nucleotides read TGCGCCAGCAAGGACAGACCCACTGAAGCTTTCTTT. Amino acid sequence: CASKDRPTEAFF.

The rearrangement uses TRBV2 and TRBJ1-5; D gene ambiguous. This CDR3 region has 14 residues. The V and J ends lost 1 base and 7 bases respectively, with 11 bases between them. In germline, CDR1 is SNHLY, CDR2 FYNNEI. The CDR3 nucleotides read TGTGCCAGCAGTGAAGGAGGGTCTCGGCAGCCCCAGCATTTT. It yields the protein CASSEGGSRQPQHF.

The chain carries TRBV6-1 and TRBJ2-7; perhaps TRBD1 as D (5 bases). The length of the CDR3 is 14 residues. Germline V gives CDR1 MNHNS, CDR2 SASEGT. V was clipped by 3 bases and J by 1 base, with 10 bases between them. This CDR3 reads CASSDRVGSYEQYF. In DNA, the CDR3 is TGTGCCAGCAGTGACAGGGTTGGGTCCTACGAGCAGTACTTC.

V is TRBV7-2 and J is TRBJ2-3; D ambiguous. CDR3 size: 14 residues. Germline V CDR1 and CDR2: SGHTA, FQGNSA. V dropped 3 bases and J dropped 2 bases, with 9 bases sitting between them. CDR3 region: CASSFKQNTDTQYF. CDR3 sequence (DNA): TGTGCCAGCAGCTTTAAACAGAACACAGATACGCAGTATTTT.

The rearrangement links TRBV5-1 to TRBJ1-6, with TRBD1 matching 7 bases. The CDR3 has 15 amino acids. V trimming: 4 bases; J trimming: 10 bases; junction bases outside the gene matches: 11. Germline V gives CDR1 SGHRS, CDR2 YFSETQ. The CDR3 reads CASSPRQGGESPLHF. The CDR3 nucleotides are TGCGCCAGCAGCCCGCGACAGGGTGGGGAATCACCCCTCCACTTT.

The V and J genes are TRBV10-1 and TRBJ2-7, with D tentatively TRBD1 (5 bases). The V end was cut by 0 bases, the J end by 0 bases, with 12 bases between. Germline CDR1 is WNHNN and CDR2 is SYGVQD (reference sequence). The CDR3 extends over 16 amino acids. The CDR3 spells CASSESRTSTSYEQYF. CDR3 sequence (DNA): TGCGCCAGCAGTGAGTCGAGGACATCGACCTCCTACGAGCAGTACTTC.

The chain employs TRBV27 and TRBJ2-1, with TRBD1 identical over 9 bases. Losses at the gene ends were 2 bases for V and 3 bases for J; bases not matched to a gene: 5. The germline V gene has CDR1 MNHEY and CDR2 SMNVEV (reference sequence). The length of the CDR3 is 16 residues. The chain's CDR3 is CASSLRRDRDYNEQFF. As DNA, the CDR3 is TGTGCCAGCAGTTTACGCCGGGACAGGGACTACAATGAGCAGTTCTTC.

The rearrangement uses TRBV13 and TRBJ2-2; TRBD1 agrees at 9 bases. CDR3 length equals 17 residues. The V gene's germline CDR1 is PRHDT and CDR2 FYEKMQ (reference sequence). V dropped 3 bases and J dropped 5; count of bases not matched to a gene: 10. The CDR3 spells CASSFRTGTGHTGELFF. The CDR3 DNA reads TGTGCCAGCAGCTTTAGAACCGGGACAGGGCATACCGGGGAGCTGTTTTTT.

CDR3 region: CASSHSTGGAGYGYTF. The CDR3 region has the DNA TGTGCCAGCAGCCACAGCACAGGGGGCGCAGGCTATGGCTACACCTTC. The chain has TRBV7-6 and TRBJ1-2; TRBD1 matches 9 bases. Germline assignment: CDR1 SGHVS and CDR2 FNYEAQ. V dropped 5 bases and J dropped 4; count of bases not matched to a gene: 11. The CDR3 runs 16 residues.

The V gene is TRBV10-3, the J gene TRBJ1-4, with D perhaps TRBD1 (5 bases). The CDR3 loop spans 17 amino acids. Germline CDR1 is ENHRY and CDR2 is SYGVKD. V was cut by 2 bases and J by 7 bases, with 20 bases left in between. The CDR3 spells CAISEVGGRAAGEKLFF. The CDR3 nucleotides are TGTGCCATCAGTGAGGTGGGGGGAAGGGCTGCTGGTGAAAAACTGTTTTTT.

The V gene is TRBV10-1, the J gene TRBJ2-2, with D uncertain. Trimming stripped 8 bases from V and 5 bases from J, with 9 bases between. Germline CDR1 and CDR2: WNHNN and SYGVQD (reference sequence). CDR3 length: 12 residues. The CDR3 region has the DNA TGCGCCAGCCCAGAGGATACCGGGGAGCTGTTTTTT. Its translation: CASPEDTGELFF.

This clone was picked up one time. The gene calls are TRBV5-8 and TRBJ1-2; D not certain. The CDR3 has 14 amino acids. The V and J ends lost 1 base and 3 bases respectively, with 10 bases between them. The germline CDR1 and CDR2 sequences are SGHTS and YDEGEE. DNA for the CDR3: TGTGCCAGCAGCTTGTCTGGCAGTGACTATGGCTACACCTTC. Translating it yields CASSLSGSDYGYTF.

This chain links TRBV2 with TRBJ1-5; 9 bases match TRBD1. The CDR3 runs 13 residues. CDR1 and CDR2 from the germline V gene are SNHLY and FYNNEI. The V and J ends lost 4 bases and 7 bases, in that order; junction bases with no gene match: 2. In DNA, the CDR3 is TGTGCCAGCAGTGGGACAGGGGAACAGCCCCAGCATTTT. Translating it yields CASSGTGEQPQHF.

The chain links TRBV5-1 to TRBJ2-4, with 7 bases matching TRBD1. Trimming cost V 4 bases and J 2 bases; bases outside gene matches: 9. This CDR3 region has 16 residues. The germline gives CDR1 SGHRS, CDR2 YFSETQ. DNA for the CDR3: TGCGCCAGCAGCGGGGCGGCCAGGGGGACCAAAAACATTCAGTACTTC. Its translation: CASSGAARGTKNIQYF.

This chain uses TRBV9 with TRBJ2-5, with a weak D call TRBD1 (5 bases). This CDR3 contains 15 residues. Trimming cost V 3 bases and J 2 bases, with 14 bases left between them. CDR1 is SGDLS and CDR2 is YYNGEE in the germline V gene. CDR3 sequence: CASSGTDNRQETQYF. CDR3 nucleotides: TGTGCCAGCAGCGGGACGGACAACCGACAAGAGACCCAGTACTTC.

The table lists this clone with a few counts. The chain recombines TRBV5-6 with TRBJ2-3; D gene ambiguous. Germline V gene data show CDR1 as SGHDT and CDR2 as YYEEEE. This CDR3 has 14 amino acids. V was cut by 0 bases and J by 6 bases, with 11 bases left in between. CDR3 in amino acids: CASSLVAVLDTQYF. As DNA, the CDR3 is TGTGCCAGCAGCTTGGTGGCGGTTCTGGATACGCAGTATTTT.

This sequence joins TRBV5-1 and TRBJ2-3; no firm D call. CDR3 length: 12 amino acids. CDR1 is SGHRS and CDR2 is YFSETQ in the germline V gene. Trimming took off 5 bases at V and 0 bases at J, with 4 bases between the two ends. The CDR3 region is CASRESTDTQYF. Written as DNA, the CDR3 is TGCGCCAGCAGAGAGAGCACAGATACGCAGTATTTT.

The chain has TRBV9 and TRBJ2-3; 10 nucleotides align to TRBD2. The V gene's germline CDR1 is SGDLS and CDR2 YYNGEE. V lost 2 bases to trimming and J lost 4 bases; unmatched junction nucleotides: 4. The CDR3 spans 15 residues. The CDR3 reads CASSVTSGIADTQYF. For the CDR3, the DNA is TGTGCCAGCAGCGTTACTAGCGGGATCGCAGATACGCAGTATTTT.

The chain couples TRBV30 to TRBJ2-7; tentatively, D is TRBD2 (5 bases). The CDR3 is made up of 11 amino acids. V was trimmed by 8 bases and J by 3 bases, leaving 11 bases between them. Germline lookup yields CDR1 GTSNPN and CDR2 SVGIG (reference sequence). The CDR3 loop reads CARGGLYEQYF. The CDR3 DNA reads TGTGCCCGTGGAGGCCTCTACGAGCAGTACTTC. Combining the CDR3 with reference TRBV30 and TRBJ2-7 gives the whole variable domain SQTIHQWPATLVQPVGSPLSLECTVEGTSNPNLYWYRQAAGRGLQLLFYSVGIGQISSEVPQNLSASRPQDRQFILSSKKLLLSDSGFYLCARGGLYEQYFGPGTRLTVT.

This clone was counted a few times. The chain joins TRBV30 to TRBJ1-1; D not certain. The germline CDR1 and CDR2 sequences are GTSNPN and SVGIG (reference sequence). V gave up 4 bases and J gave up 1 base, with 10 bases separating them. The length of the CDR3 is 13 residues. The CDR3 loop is CAWTPGTNTEAFF. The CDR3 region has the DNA TGTGCCTGGACCCCGGGAACGAACACTGAAGCTTTCTTT.

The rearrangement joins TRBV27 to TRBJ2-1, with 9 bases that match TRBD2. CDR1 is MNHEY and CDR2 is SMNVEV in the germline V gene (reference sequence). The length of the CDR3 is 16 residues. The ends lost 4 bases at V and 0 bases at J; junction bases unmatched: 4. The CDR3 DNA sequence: TGTGCCAGCAGTTACTATAGCGGGAGCTCCTACAATGAGCAGTTCTTC. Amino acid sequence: CASSYYSGSSYNEQFF.

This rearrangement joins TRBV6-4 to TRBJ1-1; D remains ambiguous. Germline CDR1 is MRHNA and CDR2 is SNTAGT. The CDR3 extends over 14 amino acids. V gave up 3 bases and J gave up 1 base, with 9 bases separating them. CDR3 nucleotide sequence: TGTGCCAGCAGTGAATTTGGGCAGAACACTGAAGCTTTCTTT. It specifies CASSEFGQNTEAFF.

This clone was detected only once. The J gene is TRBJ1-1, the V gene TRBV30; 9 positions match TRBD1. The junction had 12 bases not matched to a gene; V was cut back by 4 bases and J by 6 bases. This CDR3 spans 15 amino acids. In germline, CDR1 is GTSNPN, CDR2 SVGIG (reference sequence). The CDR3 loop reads CAWNLLGQGGAEAFF. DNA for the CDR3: TGTGCCTGGAATTTACTGGGACAGGGAGGCGCTGAAGCTTTCTTT.

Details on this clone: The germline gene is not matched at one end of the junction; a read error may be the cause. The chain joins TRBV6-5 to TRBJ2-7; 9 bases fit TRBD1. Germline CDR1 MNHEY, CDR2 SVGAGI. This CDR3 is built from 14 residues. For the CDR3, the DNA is TGTGCCAGAAGTTACTCAGGGACAGGGTACGAGCAGTACTTC. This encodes CARSYSGTGYEQYF.

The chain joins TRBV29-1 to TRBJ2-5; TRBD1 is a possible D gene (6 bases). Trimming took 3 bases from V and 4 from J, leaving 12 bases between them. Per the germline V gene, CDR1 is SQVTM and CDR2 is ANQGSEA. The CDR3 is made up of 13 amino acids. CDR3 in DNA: TGCAGCGTTGAGGGGGCAGGGGCAGAGACCCAGTACTTC. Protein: CSVEGAGAETQYF.